This TCR beta chain was recovered during a study of blood T cell repertoires in COVID-19. Trimming left V 7 bases short and J 1 base short, with 10 bases between. This CDR3 is 13 amino acids long. Germline V gene data show CDR1 as LNHDA and CDR2 as SQIVND (reference sequence). Sequenced by immunoSEQ multiplex PCR; TCRdb stores in-frame clones only, minus some. The data hold 150,000 to 200,000 clones, with approximately 82% observed a single time. Sequencing was done on a sample of PBMCs or T cells enriched from blood (not recorded which). The chain uses TRBV19 and TRBJ1-1, with unresolved D. The TCR originated in a man aged 50 or older who had recovered from COVID-19. This CDR3 is CASTPSKNTEAFF. The CDR3, as DNA: TGTGCCAGTACCCCGAGCAAGAACACTGAAGCTTTCTTT.